This T cell receptor beta chain was obtained from a study of early stage breast cancer tumors. Germline V lookup: CDR1 LNHDA, CDR2 SQIVND (reference sequence). With 1 base clipped from V and 2 bases from J, the junction kept 2 bases outside the gene matches. This CDR3 contains 15 residues. Generated by immunoSEQ multiplex PCR, the TCRdb table keeps only in-frame clones and is missing some. Altogether 25,000 to 35,000 clones are present, approximately 54% being singletons, with the ten largest covering 8.5%. The rearrangement links TRBV19 to TRBJ1-3; 7 positions agree with TRBD1. This sequence originates from a person aged 45-65 years with breast cancer. The sample consisted of breast tumor tissue. Here the CDR3 reads CASSIGDRAGNTIYF. The CDR3 nucleotides are TGTGCCAGTAGTATAGGGGACAGAGCTGGAAACACCATATATTTT.